Listed here are 21 T cell receptor beta chains from one sample, sequenced in a study of blood T cell repertoires in COVID-19. Generated by immunoSEQ multiplex PCR, the TCRdb table keeps only in-frame clones and is missing some. The data hold about 34,000 clones, with 60% to 80% observed a single time. The sample consisted of peripheral blood. Receptors originate from a human donor in a cohort sampled during active COVID-19.

The V call is TRBV6-1, the J call TRBJ2-5, with 8 bases fitting TRBD1. With V trimmed by 3 bases and J by 0 bases, 12 bases remained unmatched. The CDR3 loop spans 18 amino acids. Germline CDR1 MNHNS, CDR2 SASEGT. The CDR3 loop reads CASSDRGRSTIYQETQYF. The DNA for the CDR3 is TGTGCCAGCAGTGACAGGGGGCGGTCGACTATTTACCAAGAGACCCAGTACTTC.

The chain is built from TRBV5-4 and TRBJ2-7; 9 bases map to TRBD2. CDR1 is SGHNT, CDR2 YYREEE, per germline (reference sequence). This CDR3 is 13 amino acids long. The J segment lost 5 bases and the V segment lost 2 bases, leaving 2 bases of the junction unmatched. The CDR3 bases are TGTGCCAGCAGCTTCCGGACTAGCGACGAGCAGTACTTC. Protein: CASSFRTSDEQYF.

The V gene is TRBV10-3, the J gene TRBJ2-1; TRBD1 agrees at 9 bases. Germline-derived CDR1 and CDR2 are ENHRY and SYGVKD. Trimming removed 10 bases from V and 4 bases from J; junction bases left unmatched: 14. The length of the CDR3 is 16 residues. CDR3 in amino acids: CATQIGDRVGYNEQFF. The CDR3 bases are TGTGCCACACAAATAGGGGACAGGGTTGGGTACAATGAGCAGTTCTTC.

This sequence joins TRBV4-2 and TRBJ1-4; 7 bases are a match to TRBD1. The trim removed 5 bases at V and 8 bases at J, leaving 14 bases unmatched. Germline V gene sequence: CDR1 LGHNA, CDR2 YNFKEQ. The CDR3 consists of 16 residues. The DNA for the CDR3 is TGTGCCAGCAGCGAGCGAGGGGGCGGAGAAGGCGAAAAACTGTTTTTT. Encoded protein: CASSERGGGEGEKLFF.

The chain has TRBV6-5 and TRBJ1-1, with 8 bases matching TRBD1. This CDR3 has 16 residues. Germline V gene sequence: CDR1 MNHEY, CDR2 SVGAGI. Germline trimming cut 4 bases from V and 3 bases from J; bases unmatched to any gene: 10. The CDR3 DNA sequence: TGTGCCAGCAGTTCCCCCCGGACAGGGCGGGACACTGAAGCTTTCTTT. It codes for CASSSPRTGRDTEAFF.

For the CDR3, the DNA is TGTGCCAGCAGCCGTAGCGGGAACAGCGAGACCCAGTACTTC. Residues: CASSRSGNSETQYF. The chain links TRBV7-2 to TRBJ2-5, with 8 bases matching TRBD2. The CDR3 extends over 14 amino acids. The V and J ends lost 5 bases and 5 bases, in that order; junction bases with no gene match: 7. Germline lookup yields CDR1 SGHTA and CDR2 FQGNSA.

This chain uses TRBV5-1 with TRBJ1-1; D is possibly TRBD1 (5 bases). Germline CDR1 reads SGHRS; CDR2 reads YFSETQ. V gave up 4 bases and J gave up 0 bases, with 10 bases separating them. CDR3 length equals 14 residues. The CDR3 protein is CASSIGQVNTEAFF. CDR3 bases: TGCGCCAGCAGCATCGGACAAGTGAACACTGAAGCTTTCTTT.

V is TRBV6-5 and J is TRBJ1-1; D is possibly TRBD1 (6 bases). Trimming shortened V by 4 bases and J by 5 bases, and 11 bases separated the two germline ends. The CDR3 loop spans 13 amino acids. Germline lookup yields CDR1 MNHEY and CDR2 SVGAGI. The CDR3 bases are TGTGCCAGCAGTTTACCAACAGGGACTGAAGCTTTCTTT. Its protein is CASSLPTGTEAFF.

The chain carries TRBV11-3 and TRBJ1-1, with D possibly being TRBD1 (5 bases). Germline values: CDR1 SGHNT, CDR2 YENEEA. The CDR3 consists of 15 residues. Between the trimmed V and J ends, which lost 5 bases and 1 base, there was a span of 14 bases. The CDR3 nucleotides are TGTGCCAGCAGCCCCGGGGGGGTGGAGAACACTGAAGCTTTCTTT. Protein sequence: CASSPGGVENTEAFF.

CDR3 protein: CAISDPRVLDKVVGELFF. Written as DNA, the CDR3 is TGTGCCATCAGTGACCCCAGGGTGCTCGACAAAGTGGTCGGGGAGCTGTTTTTT. The chain uses TRBV10-3 and TRBJ2-2, with D possibly being TRBD1 (5 bases). Germline CDR1 and CDR2: ENHRY and SYGVKD. With 3 bases removed from V and 7 bases from J, the gap between germline ends came to 24 bases. This CDR3 comprises 18 residues.

This clone was counted a few times. Here the CDR3 reads CASSEGTPYQPQHF. The CDR3, as DNA: TGTGCCAGCAGTGAAGGGACACCATATCAGCCCCAGCATTTT. The rearrangement uses TRBV6-1 and TRBJ1-5; a weak D match, TRBD1 (5 bases). V lost 1 base and J lost 5, with 9 bases in between. CDR1 and CDR2 from the germline V gene are MNHNS and SASEGT. This CDR3 has 14 residues.

This rearrangement joins TRBV5-5 to TRBJ2-7; 9 nucleotides match TRBD2. The CDR3 is 15 amino acids. Germline trimming cut 3 bases from V and 4 bases from J; bases unmatched to any gene: 8. Germline assignment: CDR1 SGHKS and CDR2 YYEKEE (reference sequence). In DNA, the CDR3 is TGTGCCAGCAGCTACCTGCGGGGGGGCCAGTACGAGCAGTACTTC. Residues: CASSYLRGGQYEQYF. The full variable domain, its missing parts supplied by reference TRBV5-5 and TRBJ2-7, is DAGVTQSPTHLIKTRGQQVTLRCSPISGHKSVSWYQQVLGQGPQFIFQYYEKEERGRGNFPDRFSARQFPNYSSELNVNALLLGDSALYLCASSYLRGGQYEQYFGPGTRLTVT.

The chain carries TRBV27 and TRBJ1-1, with 8 positions matching TRBD1. CDR3 length: 16 residues. CDR1 and CDR2 from the germline V gene are MNHEY and SMNVEV (reference sequence). V shed 4 bases, J shed 4 bases, and the junction held 11 bases outside the gene matches. In DNA form, the CDR3 reads TGTGCCAGCAGTTCCCACCCCGGGACAGGCCCCACTGAAGCTTTCTTT. Translating gives CASSSHPGTGPTEAFF.

The rearrangement joins TRBV5-4 to TRBJ2-4, with D possibly being TRBD2 (5 bases). The CDR3 spans 15 residues. The germline V gene has CDR1 SGHNT and CDR2 YYREEE (reference sequence). V was cut by 0 bases and J by 4 bases, with 11 bases left in between. The chain's CDR3 is CASSLGARGKNIQYF. The CDR3 nucleotides are TGTGCCAGCAGCTTGGGGGCTAGAGGGAAAAACATTCAGTACTTC.

This chain joins TRBV6-4 and TRBJ2-1; 10 bases are a match to TRBD2. The CDR3 runs 13 residues. The V segment lost 3 bases and the J segment 10 bases; nucleotides outside the gene matches: 3. CDR1 and CDR2 from the germline V gene are MRHNA and SNTAGT. Written as DNA, the CDR3 is TGTGCCAGCAGTGAACAACTAGCGGGGGAGCAGTTCTTC. It codes for CASSEQLAGEQFF.

This clone was recorded once. The chain joins TRBV27 to TRBJ2-3; D remains unclear. Germline-derived CDR1 and CDR2 are MNHEY and SMNVEV (reference sequence). The CDR3 spans 15 residues. V dropped 4 bases and J dropped 2 bases, with 13 bases sitting between them. CDR3 nucleotides: TGTGCCAGCAGTTCTTGGCGCGGCCTCACAGATACGCAGTATTTT. This encodes CASSSWRGLTDTQYF.

The chain is built from TRBV6-5 and TRBJ2-7; 11 bases are a match to TRBD2. CDR1 is MNHEY, CDR2 SVGAGI, per germline. The CDR3 consists of 15 residues. Unmatched junction bases numbered 6, after V lost 6 bases and J lost 2 bases. CDR3 sequence (DNA): TGTGCCAGCAGCCTCATAGCGGGGGGGCCCTACGAGCAGTACTTC. Translating gives CASSLIAGGPYEQYF.

This clone was detected once. This chain uses TRBV12-3 or TRBV12-4 with TRBJ2-7; no reliable D call. V shed 5 bases and J shed 7 bases, with 9 bases lying between them. CDR3 size: 11 residues. The DNA for the CDR3 is TGTGCCAGCAGTGTCCAAGCGGAGCAGTACTTC. This gives the protein CASSVQAEQYF.

V gene TRBV6-2 or TRBV6-3 combines with J gene TRBJ1-2, with TRBD1 matching 7 bases. The germline CDR1 and CDR2 sequences are MNHEY and SVGEGT. V gave up 5 bases and J gave up 5 bases; unmatched junction bases: 5. The CDR3 covers 13 residues. This CDR3 is CASSQDRSYGYTF. DNA of the CDR3: TGTGCCAGCAGTCAGGACAGGTCTTATGGCTACACCTTC.

This chain joins TRBV6-1 and TRBJ2-5, with 9 bases identical to TRBD1. From germline, CDR1 is MNHNS and CDR2 SASEGT. The ends lost 1 base at V and 3 bases at J; junction bases unmatched: 0. There are 14 residues in the CDR3. The CDR3 nucleotides read TGTGCCAGCAGTGAAGGGACAGGGGAAGAGACCCAGTACTTC. Protein product: CASSEGTGEETQYF.

This clone has only a few counts. The chain's CDR3 is CASSSPGTSGGASGQYF. Written as DNA, the CDR3 is TGTGCCAGTAGTAGCCCTGGGACTAGCGGGGGAGCCTCGGGGCAGTATTTT. V usage is TRBV19 and J usage is TRBJ2-3, with 14 bases lining up with TRBD2. CDR3 length equals 17 residues. In germline, CDR1 is LNHDA, CDR2 SQIVND (reference sequence). V gave up 4 bases and J gave up 11 bases; unmatched junction bases: 14.